The clone carrying this TCR beta chain was recorded only once. As yet, its antigen is unknown. The method was immunoSEQ multiplex PCR; TCRdb's version includes in-frame clones alone and lacks a portion of them. The repertoire holds about 98,000 clones, with more than 85% as singletons. Per germline, CDR1 GTSNPN and CDR2 SVGIG (reference sequence). Trimming stripped 0 bases from V and 0 bases from J, with 24 bases between. This CDR3 spans 19 amino acids. This sample stems from a study of siplizumab effects on memory and regulatory T cells. Study-wide results and limits: Unstimulated subsets contained matches for only a minor fraction of alloreactive clones. Apparently key alloresponse contributors, naive T cells also seemed more diverse than memory cells. Under siplizumab, alloreactive sequences traced to unstimulated CD4+ memory cells were significantly reduced.

The TCR comes from a human donor in good health. Sequenced sample: CD4+ T cells sorted from blood. The chain employs TRBV30 and TRBJ2-7; D possibly uses TRBD1 or TRBD2 (5 bases each). The CDR3 loop is CAWSVSFVGGETFSYEQYF. CDR3 sequence (DNA): TGTGCCTGGAGTGTTTCGTTTGTTGGGGGTGAGACGTTCTCCTACGAGCAGTACTTC.